This TCR beta chain came from a study of T cell repertoires in cytomegalovirus infection. In the study overall: Alongside well-studied HLA-B-restricted CMV epitopes, recently identified HLA-C-restricted CMV epitopes were also used. Indications came from public TCR beta signatures; they pointed to CMV infection and to a matching HLA type.

General study points: Pooled public TCR beta family frequency picked out CMV carriers with the relevant HLA.

Each CDR3 protein is one row after TCRdb ran MiXCR on the reads. The sample holds about 830,000 distinct CDR3 sequences, around a third seen once. There are many counts of this clonotype. The antigen is unknown. This sequence was found in a human donor in good health (CMV status not recorded). Some clones in this sample may be carry-over from other donors' samples. The sample was cultured CD8+ T cells from PBMCs, taken from culture after CMV antigen stimulation.

DNA of the CDR3: TGTGCCAGCAGCTTTGGGGGGGGAACTTTAGATGGCTACACCTTC. Its protein is CASSFGGGTLDGYTF. The genes are TRBV7-2 and TRBJ1-2, with D perhaps matching TRBD1 (5 bases). Germline CDR1 reads SGHTA; CDR2 reads FQGNSA. CDR3 length equals 15 residues. Trimming cost V 3 bases and J 6 bases, with 17 bases left between them.